Below, 5 T cell receptor beta chains from the same sample are listed, as sequenced in a study of T-cell memory formation after mild COVID-19. One entry per CDR3 protein, called by TCRdb with MiXCR from the 5' RACE reads. The sample yields under 200,000 distinct CDR3 sequences, 25% to 40% seen once. Sequencing was performed on PBMCs or a T cell subset sorted from them (not recorded which). These receptor sequences come from an adult woman who had mild COVID-19 (a few samples of this study predate the infection). Cell type and time point are not known.

This clonotype was seen only a few times. This sequence joins TRBV12-3 or TRBV12-4 and TRBJ2-2; D is unresolved. This CDR3 is built from 12 residues. With 2 bases removed from V and 8 bases from J, the gap between germline ends came to 6 bases. The DNA of the CDR3 is TGTGCCAGCAGTTTAAATGTTGGGGAGCTGTTTTTT. This gives the protein CASSLNVGELFF.

This clonotype was counted ten times or more. The chain recombines TRBV29-1 with TRBJ2-7; perhaps TRBD2 as D (6 bases). This CDR3 spans 12 amino acids. The V gene lost 4 bases and the J gene lost 5 bases, with 12 bases spanning the gap. Germline lookup yields CDR1 SQVTM and CDR2 ANQGSEA. As DNA, the CDR3 is TGCAGCGTTGGAGGGGCGGGAAACGAGCAGTACTTC. Amino acids: CSVGGAGNEQYF.

A few counts support this clonotype. CDR3: CASSLVVRQGNEKLFF. The CDR3 bases are TGTGCCAGCAGCTTAGTGGTGAGACAGGGAAATGAAAAACTGTTTTTT. V gene TRBV7-8 combines with J gene TRBJ1-4, with 7 bases identical to TRBD1. In germline, CDR1 is SGHVS, CDR2 FQNEAQ. The V and J ends lost 1 base and 5 bases, in that order; junction bases with no gene match: 7. This CDR3 region has 16 residues.

This clonotype has more than one count but fewer than ten. This sequence joins TRBV12-3 or TRBV12-4 and TRBJ2-5, with D possibly being TRBD2 (5 bases). Between the trimmed V and J ends, which lost 0 bases and 9 bases, there was a span of 14 bases. This CDR3 is 14 amino acids long. The CDR3 is CASSLARYREPQYF. Here the CDR3 DNA reads TGTGCCAGCAGTTTAGCTCGGTACCGGGAACCCCAGTACTTC.

This clonotype was counted many times. The chain recombines TRBV5-6 with TRBJ1-1, with D hard to call. There are 11 residues in the CDR3. V dropped 1 base and J dropped 2 bases, with 0 bases sitting between them. CDR1 and CDR2 from the germline V gene are SGHDT and YYEEEE. CDR3 region: CASSLNTEAFF. The CDR3 bases are TGTGCCAGCAGCTTGAACACTGAAGCTTTCTTT. The full variable domain, completed using reference TRBV5-6 and TRBJ1-1, is DAGVTQSPTHLIKTRGQQVTLRCSPKSGHDTVSWYQQALGQGPQFIFQYYEEEERQRGNFPDRFSGHQFPNYSSELNVNALLLGDSALYLCASSLNTEAFFGQGTRLTVV.